The rows below give T cell receptor beta chains drawn from one sample of a study of identical twins. MiXCR, applied by TCRdb to the 5' RACE reads, yields one record per CDR3 protein. The table has roughly 350,000 distinct CDR3 sequences, 10% to 15% seen once. This sample also belongs to another study, concerning yellow fever vaccine responses in identical twins.

Input material: CD8+ T cells sorted from blood. These receptors were taken from a woman aged 18 to 35 in good health. Each CDR3 is given with its conserved first and last residue. D genes are given only for firm matches. A row's size may be missing; if present it is once, few, many or a size class.

DNA: TGTGCCAGCAGTGATACCGACAGGGGTCAGACTGAAGCTTTCTTT
CDR3: CASSDTDRGQTEAFF
size: .
D: TRBD1
J: TRBJ1-1
V: TRBV2

DNA: TGCGCCAGCAGCTATCCGGTCCGGGAGACCCAGTACTTC
CDR3: CASSYPVRETQYF
size: .
D: .
J: TRBJ2-5
V: TRBV5-1

DNA: TGTGCCAGCAGCGTAGGTGGAGCAGGGAAAGAGACCCAGTACTTC
CDR3: CASSVGGAGKETQYF
size: .
D: .
J: TRBJ2-5
V: TRBV9

DNA: TGCGCCACAGCAGCCAAGATCGGCCGAACGACAGATACGCAGTATTTT
CDR3: CATAAKIGRTTDTQYF
size: .
D: .
J: TRBJ2-3
V: TRBV4-1

DNA: TGCGCCAGCAGCCAAGATCGGGCATTGAGCACAGATACGCAGTATTTT
CDR3: CASSQDRALSTDTQYF
size: few
D: .
J: TRBJ2-3
V: TRBV4-1

DNA: TGTGCCAGCAGTTACGGGACAGGGGATCAGCCCCAGCATTTT
CDR3: CASSYGTGDQPQHF
size: many
D: TRBD1
J: TRBJ1-5
V: TRBV6-5

DNA: TGTGCCAGCAGCCTTGGCGGGGGGCGTACCGGGGAGCTGTTTTTT
CDR3: CASSLGGGRTGELFF
size: .
D: TRBD2
J: TRBJ2-2
V: TRBV27

DNA: TGTGCCACCAGTGATTCAACGGGGTCTTTTCTGAGCTACACCTTC
CDR3: CATSDSTGSFLSYTF
size: .
D: .
J: TRBJ1-2
V: TRBV24-1

DNA: TGTGCCACCAGTGAATCCGGGACAGGGAACACTGAAGCTTTCTTT
CDR3: CATSESGTGNTEAFF
size: few
D: TRBD1
J: TRBJ1-1
V: TRBV24-1

DNA: TGCAGCACCACGGAGACGGCCTCCAACTATGGCTACACCTTC
CDR3: CSTTETASNYGYTF
size: few
D: .
J: TRBJ1-2
V: TRBV29-1

DNA: TGTGCCAGCAGTGAATGGGGGGATTCACCCCTCCACTTT
CDR3: CASSEWGDSPLHF
size: .
D: .
J: TRBJ1-6
V: TRBV25-1

DNA: TGCGCCAGCAGCCACGTCGGGCCCCAACAGGACTACGAGCAGTACTTC
CDR3: CASSHVGPQQDYEQYF
size: .
D: .
J: TRBJ2-7
V: TRBV4-1

DNA: TGTGCCAGCAGGCCCCGGGAACACACCGAGGGGACCCAGTACTTC
CDR3: CASRPREHTEGTQYF
size: few
D: .
J: TRBJ2-5
V: TRBV28

DNA: TGTGCCAGCAGCTTATTAGGCGGGACTGAAGCTTTCTTT
CDR3: CASSLLGGTEAFF
size: many
D: .
J: TRBJ1-1
V: TRBV7-9

DNA: TGTGCCAGCAGTGATCACAGGTCAAGGGAGTGGCTTGTTTACGAGCAGTACTTC
CDR3: CASSDHRSREWLVYEQYF
size: .
D: .
J: TRBJ2-7
V: TRBV2

DNA: TGTGCCAGCAGCCCTGGGACTAGCGGGAGCCGCTCCTACGAGCAGTACTTC
CDR3: CASSPGTSGSRSYEQYF
size: .
D: TRBD2
J: TRBJ2-7
V: TRBV7-9

DNA: TGCAGTGCTGGTAGCGGGCGGGATTACGAGCAGTACTTC
CDR3: CSAGSGRDYEQYF
size: few
D: TRBD2
J: TRBJ2-7
V: TRBV20-1

DNA: TGCAGTGCTGGGGGACAGGGGGACGCATCGGGGATGTTCTTC
CDR3: CSAGGQGDASGMFF
size: many
D: TRBD1
J: TRBJ2-1
V: TRBV20-1

DNA: TGCGCCAGCAGCCAAGATCGACTTCAGGGGGGGCAGTTCTTC
CDR3: CASSQDRLQGGQFF
size: few
D: .
J: TRBJ2-1
V: TRBV4-1

DNA: TGTGCCAGCAGCCAAGATTTTCGGGCCGTTTACGAGCAGTACTTC
CDR3: CASSQDFRAVYEQYF
size: .
D: .
J: TRBJ2-7
V: TRBV3-1